The next 31 T cell receptor beta chains were all read from a single sample in a study of T cell responses to AZD1222 COVID-19 vaccine. The repertoire was sequenced with immunoSEQ multiplex PCR; TCRdb's copy has only in-frame clones and lacks some. The sample holds 90,000 to 150,000 clones, roughly 88% seen once. The material sequenced was peripheral blood, taken on day 0 of AZD1222 vaccination. These receptor sequences come from an adult in good health.

The genes are TRBV7-6 and TRBJ1-5; a weak D match, TRBD1 (5 bases). V lost 2 bases, J lost 4 bases, and 12 bases lay in between. The CDR3 contains 15 residues. Germline values: CDR1 SGHVS, CDR2 FNYEAQ. CDR3 bases: TGTGCCAGCAGCTTAAGGCAGGGCCCGAATCAGCCCCAGCATTTT. This encodes CASSLRQGPNQPQHF.

The rearrangement uses TRBV18 and TRBJ1-5; 9 positions match TRBD1. This CDR3 is 15 amino acids long. The germline V gene encodes CDR1 KGHSH and CDR2 LQKENI. The V and J ends lost 6 bases and 6 bases, in that order; junction bases with no gene match: 9. The CDR3 sequence is CASSRGDRVGQPQHF. The CDR3 DNA reads as TGTGCCAGCTCCCGCGGGGACAGGGTTGGTCAGCCCCAGCATTTT.

V gene TRBV12-5 combines with J gene TRBJ2-7; 8 nucleotides align to TRBD2. Germline V lookup: CDR1 LGHNT, CDR2 FRNRAP. The CDR3 is made up of 13 amino acids. Trimming removed 3 bases from V and 6 bases from J; junction bases left unmatched: 4. The CDR3 protein is CASGLSLAGEQYF. In DNA, the CDR3 is TGTGCTAGTGGTTTAAGCCTAGCGGGCGAGCAGTACTTC. Looking up the rest from reference TRBV12-5 and TRBJ2-7 gives the full variable domain: DARVTQTPRHKVTEMGQEVTMRCQPILGHNTVFWYRQTMMQGLELLAYFRNRAPLDDSGMPKDRFSAEMPDATLATLKIQPSEPRDSAVYFCASGLSLAGEQYFGPGTRLTVT.

The rearrangement joins TRBV11-1 to TRBJ2-3; 13 bases align to TRBD2. J was trimmed by 2 bases and V by 5 bases; bases with no gene match: 4. CDR1 is SGHAT and CDR2 is FQDESV in the germline V gene (reference sequence). The CDR3 loop spans 16 amino acids. Here the CDR3 reads CASSTTSGGFTDTQYF. In DNA form, the CDR3 reads TGTGCCAGCAGCACGACTAGCGGGGGGTTCACAGATACGCAGTATTTT.

This sequence joins TRBV7-3 and TRBJ2-3; D gene uncertain. This CDR3 has 13 residues. Germline V lookup: CDR1 SGHTA, CDR2 FQGTGA. V lost 2 bases to trimming and J lost 4 bases, with 7 bases between them. Here the CDR3 reads CASSLRHADTQYF. CDR3 DNA sequence: TGTGCCAGCAGCTTACGTCACGCAGATACGCAGTATTTT.

This clone was counted once. V and J are TRBV19 and TRBJ2-7; D perhaps matches TRBD1 (6 bases). Between the trimmed V and J ends, which lost 5 bases and 4 bases, there was a span of 15 bases. The CDR3 is made up of 14 amino acids. Germline CDR1 reads LNHDA; CDR2 reads SQIVND (reference sequence). CDR3 nucleotides: TGTGCCAGTAGTCCGGGACACCTAAGGTACGAGCAGTACTTC. Amino acid sequence: CASSPGHLRYEQYF. The whole variable domain, remainder taken from reference TRBV19 and TRBJ2-7, is DGGITQSPKYLFRKEGQNVTLSCEQNLNHDAMYWYRQDPGQGLRLIYYSQIVNDFQKGDIAEGYSVSREKKESFPLTVTSAQKNPTAFYLCASSPGHLRYEQYFGPGTRLTVT.

This clone was seen a single time. The CDR3 loop is CASSLGTGGLTEAFF. The CDR3 DNA is TGTGCCAGCAGCTTGGGGACAGGGGGCCTCACTGAAGCTTTCTTT. The chain couples TRBV5-5 to TRBJ1-1; 11 bases agree with TRBD1. The CDR3 covers 15 residues. V lost 0 bases and J lost 4; bases outside the gene matches: 2. Germline V gene lookup returns CDR1 SGHKS and CDR2 YYEKEE (reference sequence).

The chain combines TRBV10-3 with TRBJ1-6; D is unclear. Per germline, CDR1 ENHRY and CDR2 SYGVKD. The V end lost 0 bases, the J end lost 7 bases, and 4 bases lay between the germline ends. CDR3 length: 13 amino acids. DNA for the CDR3: TGTGCCATCAGTGAGTCGGGGAATTCACCCCTCCACTTT. It is translated as CAISESGNSPLHF.

The rearrangement uses TRBV18 and TRBJ2-2; possible D gene TRBD1, 6 bases. Trimming removed 2 bases from V and 5 bases from J, with 9 bases in between. CDR3 length: 14 amino acids. The germline CDR1 and CDR2 sequences are KGHSH and LQKENI. In nucleotides, the CDR3 is TGTGCCAGCTCACCAAACAGGGATACCGGGGAGCTGTTTTTT. Translated, it gives CASSPNRDTGELFF.

The chain links TRBV10-3 to TRBJ2-7; D unresolved. Germline V CDR1 and CDR2: ENHRY, SYGVKD. CDR3 length: 14 amino acids. V lost 10 bases to trimming and J lost 0 bases, with 16 bases between them. CDR3 amino acids: CATWLGTNSYEQYF. CDR3 coding DNA: TGTGCCACCTGGTTGGGCACAAACTCCTACGAGCAGTACTTC.

The DNA of the CDR3 is TGTGCCAGCTCCTCAAGCGGGGGGGCAGGGGAGACCCAGTACTTC. Encoded protein: CASSSSGGAGETQYF. J is TRBJ2-5 and V is TRBV6-5, with TRBD2 identical over 10 bases. With V trimmed by 8 bases and J by 5 bases, 11 bases remained unmatched. The CDR3 is 15 amino acids. Germline V gene data show CDR1 as MNHEY and CDR2 as SVGAGI.

The V call is TRBV29-1, the J call TRBJ1-1, with D perhaps matching TRBD1 (5 bases). Germline assignment: CDR1 SQVTM and CDR2 ANQGSEA. The CDR3 loop spans 14 amino acids. V was trimmed by 0 bases and J by 5 bases, leaving 13 bases between them. In nucleotides, the CDR3 is TGCAGCGTTGAAGACGGGTGGGAGGGGACTGAAGCTTTCTTT. It is translated as CSVEDGWEGTEAFF.

There are a few counts of this clone. V is TRBV21-1 and J is TRBJ1-5; the table's D gene call, TRBD1, was not cross checked with the DNA. TRBV21-1 is designated a pseudogene. The CDR3 contains 15 residues. The CDR3 coding sequence is TGTGCCAGCAGCAAGGGTTGGGACAGCCAGCAGCCCCAGCATTTT. Its translation: CASSKGWDSQQPQHF.

This chain connects TRBV7-2 to TRBJ1-1; D is unresolved. Germline CDR1 is SGHTA and CDR2 is FQGNSA. V lost 2 bases and J lost 1, with 8 bases in between. This CDR3 has 14 residues. The CDR3 region is CASSLFTANTEAFF. The DNA for the CDR3 is TGTGCCAGCAGCTTATTCACAGCGAACACTGAAGCTTTCTTT.

The table lists this clone with a count of one. The chain has TRBV11-2 and TRBJ1-2; TRBD1 agrees at 11 bases. The V gene's germline CDR1 is SGHAT and CDR2 FQNNGV. The ends lost 7 bases at V and 8 bases at J; junction bases unmatched: 9. The length of the CDR3 is 14 residues. CDR3 nucleotides: TGTGCCAGCAACCCCGGACAGGGGGCCTACGGCTACACCTTC. Protein: CASNPGQGAYGYTF. Filled out from reference TRBV11-2 and TRBJ1-2, the complete variable domain reads EAGVAQSPRYKIIEKRQSVAFWCNPISGHATLYWYQQILGQGPKLLIQFQNNGVVDDSQLPKDRFSAERLKGVDSTLKIQPAKLEDSAVYLCASNPGQGAYGYTFGSGTRLTVV.

Only one count was recorded for this clone. The CDR3 DNA sequence: TGTGCCAGTAGCCCTTACCCCTCCTCCTACAATGAGCAGTTCTTC. Amino acids: CASSPYPSSYNEQFF. The chain couples TRBV19 to TRBJ2-1, with D unresolved. Looked up from germline, CDR1 is LNHDA and CDR2 is SQIVND (reference sequence). CDR3 length: 15 amino acids. Trimming left V 6 bases short and J 0 bases short, with 12 bases between.

This clone was picked up a small number of times. The chain recombines TRBV5-4 with TRBJ2-1, with D possibly TRBD1 on 6 matching bases. CDR3 length: 14 amino acids. The V gene lost 5 bases and the J gene lost 3 bases, with 12 bases spanning the gap. Germline CDR1 SGHNT, CDR2 YYREEE (reference sequence). CDR3 residues: CASRHRDNYNEQFF. CDR3 sequence (DNA): TGTGCCAGCAGACACCGGGACAACTACAATGAGCAGTTCTTC.

The chain has TRBV7-2 and TRBJ1-2, with D unclear. The germline V gene encodes CDR1 SGHTA and CDR2 FQGNSA. V shed 2 bases and J shed 4 bases, with 8 bases lying between them. The CDR3 loop spans 13 amino acids. The CDR3 sequence is CASSLLGSYGYTF. The CDR3 DNA is TGTGCCAGCAGCTTACTGGGGAGCTATGGCTACACCTTC.

V and J are TRBV11-3 and TRBJ2-2, with D unclear. V was clipped by 6 bases and J by 2 bases, with 7 bases between them. Germline lookup yields CDR1 SGHNT and CDR2 YENEEA. This CDR3 contains 13 residues. CDR3 region: CASRISNTGELFF. For the CDR3, the DNA is TGTGCCAGCAGGATTTCAAACACCGGGGAGCTGTTTTTT.

V and J are TRBV7-8 and TRBJ1-2, with D possibly matching TRBD1 (6 bases). CDR3 length: 16 amino acids. CDR1 is SGHVS and CDR2 is FQNEAQ in the germline V gene. Trimming shortened V by 2 bases and J by 3 bases, and 16 bases separated the two germline ends. The CDR3 bases are TGTGCCAGCAGCTTATTAGGACGGAGGGGGGACTATGGCTACACCTTC. This encodes CASSLLGRRGDYGYTF. Full variable domain (rest looked up from reference TRBV7-8 and TRBJ1-2): GAGVSQSPRYKVAKRGQDVALRCDPISGHVSLFWYQQALGQGPEFLTYFQNEAQLDKSGLPSDRFFAERPEGSVSTLKIQRTQQEDSAVYLCASSLLGRRGDYGYTFGSGTRLTVV.

The chain uses TRBV27 and TRBJ1-2, with unresolved D. The ends were cut back, 0 bases at V and 5 bases at J, with 13 bases in the middle. This CDR3 has 15 residues. Germline CDR1 and CDR2: MNHEY and SMNVEV (reference sequence). CDR3 amino acids: CASSLSVSLLYGYTF. For the CDR3, the DNA is TGTGCCAGCAGTTTATCGGTCAGCCTTCTTTATGGCTACACCTTC.

The V and J genes are TRBV7-3 and TRBJ2-1; 11 nucleotides align to TRBD2. CDR1 is SGHTA, CDR2 FQGTGA, per germline. This CDR3 contains 17 residues. V was clipped by 4 bases and J by 2 bases; unmatched bases: 7. CDR3 nucleotide sequence: TGTGCCAGCAGCTCTAGACTAGCGGGGACCACCTACAATGAGCAGTTCTTC. Residues: CASSSRLAGTTYNEQFF.

The chain links TRBV27 to TRBJ2-7; D is possibly TRBD1 or TRBD2 (5 bases each). V was clipped by 6 bases and J by 1 base, with 16 bases between them. Per germline, CDR1 MNHEY and CDR2 SMNVEV (reference sequence). The CDR3 runs to 15 residues. The CDR3, as DNA: TGTGCCAGCAGGCCCTTGGGACCCAGTTCCTACGAGCAGTACTTC. It yields the protein CASRPLGPSSYEQYF.

The chain recombines TRBV29-1 with TRBJ1-3, with D unresolved. The CDR3 runs to 13 residues. The germline CDR1 and CDR2 sequences are SQVTM and ANQGSEA. Between the trimmed V and J ends, which lost 6 bases and 3 bases, there was a span of 12 bases. CDR3 coding DNA: TGCAGCGTGCATGGGGAGAGTGGAAACACCATATATTTT. This codes for CSVHGESGNTIYF.

This chain connects TRBV5-1 to TRBJ2-3; TRBD2 matches 12 bases. The trim removed 1 base at V and 2 bases at J, leaving 11 bases unmatched. Germline CDR1 is SGHRS and CDR2 is YFSETQ. The CDR3 loop spans 19 amino acids. The CDR3 coding sequence is TGCGCCAGCAGCTTGCTCATACTAGCGGGGGGAAAACCCACAGATACGCAGTATTTT. As protein: CASSLLILAGGKPTDTQYF.

The chain couples TRBV12-2 to TRBJ2-2; TRBD2, the table's D call, lacks a check against the DNA. TRBV12-2 is reported as a pseudogene. There are 15 residues in the CDR3. The CDR3 region is CASRYPRRVTGELFF. In DNA form, the CDR3 reads TGTGCAAGTCGTTACCCCCGTCGGGTCACCGGGGAGCTGTTTTTT.

This clone occurred a few times. The chain employs TRBV7-3 and TRBJ1-1; no reliable D call. Germline loops: CDR1 SGHTA, CDR2 FQGTGA. V was shortened by 2 bases and J by 3 bases, with 7 bases between the two germline ends. The CDR3 extends over 13 amino acids. CDR3 DNA: TGTGCCAGCAGCTTAGCAGGATACACTGAAGCTTTCTTT. It codes for CASSLAGYTEAFF.

V is TRBV7-8 and J is TRBJ1-1; D is ambiguous. Between the trimmed V and J ends, which lost 2 bases and 0 bases, there was a span of 7 bases. Germline assignment: CDR1 SGHVS and CDR2 FQNEAQ. The CDR3 has 14 amino acids. CDR3 loop: CASSLRGLNTEAFF. In DNA form, the CDR3 reads TGTGCCAGCAGCTTACGCGGATTGAACACTGAAGCTTTCTTT.

The V gene is TRBV27, the J gene TRBJ1-4; 7 bases align to TRBD1. This CDR3 is built from 16 residues. With 5 bases clipped from V and 7 bases from J, the junction kept 13 bases outside the gene matches. Germline CDR1 and CDR2: MNHEY and SMNVEV (reference sequence). CDR3 nucleotides: TGTGCCAGCAGTCAAGAGGTCCCAGGGGGTGGTGAAAAACTGTTTTTT. Translating gives CASSQEVPGGGEKLFF.

This chain joins TRBV29-1 and TRBJ2-4, with 10 bases aligning to TRBD1. This CDR3 has 13 amino acids. V shed 7 bases, J shed 3 bases, and the junction held 3 bases outside the gene matches. Germline V gives CDR1 SQVTM, CDR2 ANQGSEA. DNA of the CDR3: TGCAGCGCGGGACAGGGGCTCAAAAACATTCAGTACTTC. Its protein product is CSAGQGLKNIQYF.

This clone appeared a single time. The chain has TRBV27 and TRBJ1-2; D not certain. The length of the CDR3 is 15 residues. Trimming took off 6 bases at V and 2 bases at J, with 16 bases between the two ends. CDR1 MNHEY and CDR2 SMNVEV come from the germline V gene (reference sequence). The CDR3 sequence: CASSPRFLTNYGYTF. DNA of the CDR3: TGTGCCAGCAGCCCGCGGTTCTTAACCAACTATGGCTACACCTTC.